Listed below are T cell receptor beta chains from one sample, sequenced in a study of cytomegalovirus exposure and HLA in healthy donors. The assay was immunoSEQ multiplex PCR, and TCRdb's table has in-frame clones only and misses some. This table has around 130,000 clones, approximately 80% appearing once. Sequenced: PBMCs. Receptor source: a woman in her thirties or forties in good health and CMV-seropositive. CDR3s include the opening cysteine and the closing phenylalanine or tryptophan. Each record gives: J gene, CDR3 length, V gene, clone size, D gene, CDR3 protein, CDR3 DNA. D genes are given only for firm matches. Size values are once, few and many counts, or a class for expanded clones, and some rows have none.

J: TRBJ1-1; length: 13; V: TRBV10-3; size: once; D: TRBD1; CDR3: CATTQGVGTEAFF; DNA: TGTGCCACGACGCAGGGGGTGGGTACTGAAGCTTTCTTT
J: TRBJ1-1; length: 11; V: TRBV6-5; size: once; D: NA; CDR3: CASRTGSEAFF; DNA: TGTGCCAGCAGGACAGGCTCTGAAGCTTTCTTT
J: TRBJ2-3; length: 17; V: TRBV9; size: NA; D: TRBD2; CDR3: CASSEGVLAGGFATQYF; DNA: TGTGCCAGCAGCGAGGGGGTTTTAGCGGGAGGGTTTGCTACGCAGTATTTT
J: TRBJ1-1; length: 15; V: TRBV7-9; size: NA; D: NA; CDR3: CSSSLAGQGNTEAFF; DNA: TGTTCCAGCAGCTTAGCCGGGCAGGGGAACACTGAAGCTTTCTTT
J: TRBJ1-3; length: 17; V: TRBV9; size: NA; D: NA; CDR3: CASSVGGAPSSGNTIYF; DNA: TGTGCCAGCAGCGTAGGGGGAGCCCCGAGCTCTGGAAACACCATATATTTT
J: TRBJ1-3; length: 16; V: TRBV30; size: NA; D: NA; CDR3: CAWSRDRGNFGNTIYF; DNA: TGTGCCTGGAGCAGAGATAGGGGGAATTTTGGAAACACCATATATTTT
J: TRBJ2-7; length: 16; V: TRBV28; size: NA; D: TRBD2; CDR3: CASSPSALTSEDEQYF; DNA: TGTGCCAGCAGTCCCTCTGCCCTTACTAGCGAGGACGAGCAGTACTTC
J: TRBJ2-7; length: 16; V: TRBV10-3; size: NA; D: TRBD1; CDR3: CAISDDGTGALREQYF; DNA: TGTGCCATCAGTGACGACGGGACAGGGGCTCTCAGGGAGCAGTACTTC
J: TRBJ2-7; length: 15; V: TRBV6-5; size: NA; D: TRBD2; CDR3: CASRPEAGGNYEQYF; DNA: TGTGCCAGCAGGCCGGAGGCGGGAGGTAACTACGAGCAGTACTTC
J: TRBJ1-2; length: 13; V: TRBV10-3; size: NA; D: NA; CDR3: CAINGHGTIGYTF; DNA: TGTGCCATCAATGGACACGGAACTATTGGCTACACCTTC
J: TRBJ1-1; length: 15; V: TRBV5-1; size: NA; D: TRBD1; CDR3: CASSSWDSTNTEAFF; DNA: TGCGCCAGCAGCTCGTGGGACAGCACGAACACTGAAGCTTTCTTT
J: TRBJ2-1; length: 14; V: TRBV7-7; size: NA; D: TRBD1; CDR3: CASSPGQLYNEQFF; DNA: TGTGCTAGCAGCCCGGGACAGTTATACAATGAGCAGTTCTTC
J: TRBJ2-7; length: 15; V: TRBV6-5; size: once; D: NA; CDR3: CASRRRGSRAYEQCF; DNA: TGTGCCAGCAGGCGTCGAGGGAGTAGGGCCTACGAGCAGTGCTTC
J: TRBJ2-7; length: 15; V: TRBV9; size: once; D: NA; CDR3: CASSVGQGHSYEQYF; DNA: TGTGCCAGCAGCGTAGGGCAGGGTCACTCCTACGAGCAGTACTTC
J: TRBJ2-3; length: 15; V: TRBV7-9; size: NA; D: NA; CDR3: CASSLDRIVTDTQYF; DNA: TGTGCCAGCAGCCTAGACCGTATAGTCACAGATACGCAGTATTTT
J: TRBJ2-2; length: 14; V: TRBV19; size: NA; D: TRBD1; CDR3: CASSMTGWAGELFF; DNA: TGTGCCAGTAGTATGACAGGGTGGGCCGGGGAGCTGTTTTTT
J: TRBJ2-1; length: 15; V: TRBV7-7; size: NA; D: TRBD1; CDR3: CASSRDRGGIDEQFF; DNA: TGTGCTAGCAGCCGGGACAGGGGTGGGATAGATGAGCAGTTCTTC
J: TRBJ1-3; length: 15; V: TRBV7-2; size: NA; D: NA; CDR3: CASSRGRTARNTIYF; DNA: TGTGCCAGCAGCCGTGGGAGGACCGCTAGAAACACCATATATTTT
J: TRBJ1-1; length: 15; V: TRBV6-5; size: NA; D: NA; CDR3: CASSYSRAENTEAFF; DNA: TGTGCCAGCAGTTACTCGAGGGCAGAGAACACTGAAGCTTTCTTT
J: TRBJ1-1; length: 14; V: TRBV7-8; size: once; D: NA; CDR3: CASSLQGQNTEAFF; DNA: TGTGCCAGCAGCTTACAGGGGCAGAACACTGAAGCTTTCTTT
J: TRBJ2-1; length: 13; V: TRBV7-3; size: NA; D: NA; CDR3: CASSSKGGDEQFF; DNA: TGTGCCAGCAGCTCCAAAGGGGGGGATGAGCAGTTCTTC
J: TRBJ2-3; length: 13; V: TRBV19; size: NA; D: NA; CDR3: CASKADSTDTQYF; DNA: TGTGCCAGTAAGGCGGATAGCACAGATACGCAGTATTTT
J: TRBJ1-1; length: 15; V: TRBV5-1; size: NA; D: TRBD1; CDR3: CASSLGQGAVTEAFF; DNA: TGCGCCAGCAGCTTGGGGCAGGGGGCGGTCACTGAAGCTTTCTTT
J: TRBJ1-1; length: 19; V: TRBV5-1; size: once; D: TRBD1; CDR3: CASSLVGQLPPGRNTEAFF; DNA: TGCGCCAGCAGCTTGGTGGGACAGCTACCACCCGGAAGGAACACTGAAGCTTTCTTT
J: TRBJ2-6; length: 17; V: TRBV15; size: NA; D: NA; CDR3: CATSPRDRSYGANVLTF; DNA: TGTGCCACCTCTCCCCGCGACAGGTCCTATGGGGCCAACGTCCTGACTTTC
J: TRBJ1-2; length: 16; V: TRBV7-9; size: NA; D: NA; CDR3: CASSLGLQGNDYGYTF; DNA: TGTGCCAGCAGCTTAGGATTACAGGGAAACGACTATGGCTACACCTTC
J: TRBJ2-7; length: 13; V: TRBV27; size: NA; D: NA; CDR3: CASSSRGTYEQYF; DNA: TGTGCCAGCTCGTCAAGAGGAACCTACGAGCAGTACTTC
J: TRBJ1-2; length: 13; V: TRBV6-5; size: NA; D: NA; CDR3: CASSYEVSYGYTF; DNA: TGTGCCAGCAGTTACGAAGTTAGCTATGGCTACACCTTC
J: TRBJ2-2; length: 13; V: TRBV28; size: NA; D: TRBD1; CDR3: CATIQGVSGELFF; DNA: TGTGCCACCATACAGGGGGTGTCCGGGGAGCTGTTTTTT
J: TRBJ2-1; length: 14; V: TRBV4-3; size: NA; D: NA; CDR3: CASSQEDGYNEQFF; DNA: TGCGCCAGCAGCCAAGAAGACGGGTACAATGAGCAGTTCTTC
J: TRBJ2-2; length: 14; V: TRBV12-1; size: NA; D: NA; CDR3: CARIVRIETGELFF; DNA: TGTGCCAGAATCGTACGAATCGAGACCGGGGAGCTGTTTTTT
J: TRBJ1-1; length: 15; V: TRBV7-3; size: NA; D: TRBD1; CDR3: CASSRGQGANTEAFF; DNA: TGTGCCAGCAGCCGTGGACAGGGCGCGAACACTGAAGCTTTCTTT
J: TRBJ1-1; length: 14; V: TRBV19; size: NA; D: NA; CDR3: CASRLKERGTEAFF; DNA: TGTGCCAGTCGGTTAAAGGAACGGGGCACTGAAGCTTTCTTT
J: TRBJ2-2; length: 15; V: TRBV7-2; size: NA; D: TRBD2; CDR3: CASSALAGGDGELFF; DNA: TGTGCCAGCAGCGCACTAGCGGGAGGGGACGGGGAGCTGTTTTTT
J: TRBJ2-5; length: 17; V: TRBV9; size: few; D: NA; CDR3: CASSRGQPGAVGETQYF; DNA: TGTGCCAGCAGCCGTGGACAGCCAGGGGCTGTGGGGGAGACCCAGTACTTC
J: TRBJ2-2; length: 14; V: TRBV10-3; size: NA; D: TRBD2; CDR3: CAIQGGGRTGELFF; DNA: TGTGCCATCCAAGGCGGCGGGAGGACCGGGGAGCTGTTTTTT
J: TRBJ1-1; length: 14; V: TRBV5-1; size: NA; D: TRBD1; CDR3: CASSTGQGGTEAFF; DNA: TGCGCCAGCAGCACGGGACAGGGAGGCACTGAAGCTTTCTTT
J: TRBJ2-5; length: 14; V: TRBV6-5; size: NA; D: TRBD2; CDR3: CASSRAQGGETQYF; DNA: TGTGCCAGCAGCCGAGCCCAGGGAGGGGAGACCCAGTACTTC
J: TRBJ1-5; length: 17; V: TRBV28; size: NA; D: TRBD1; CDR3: CASSFAGGLYSNQPQHF; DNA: TGTGCCAGCAGTTTTGCAGGGGGCCTTTATAGCAATCAGCCCCAGCATTTT
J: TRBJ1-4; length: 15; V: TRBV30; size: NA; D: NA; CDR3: CAWREGAATNEKLFF; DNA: TGTGCCTGGAGAGAGGGAGCGGCAACTAATGAAAAACTGTTTTTT
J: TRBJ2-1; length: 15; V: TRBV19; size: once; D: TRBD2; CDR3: CASSIQRGAYNEQFF; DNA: TGTGCCAGTAGTATCCAGCGGGGGGCCTACAATGAGCAGTTCTTC
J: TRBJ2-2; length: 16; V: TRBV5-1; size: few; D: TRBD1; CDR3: CASSLDRGTNTGELFF; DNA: TGCGCCAGCAGCTTGGACAGGGGCACGAACACCGGGGAGCTGTTTTTT